Sequencing of this TCR beta chain was carried out in a study of blood T cell repertoires in COVID-19. Study information: The United States, Italy and Spain supplied acute and convalescent COVID-19 samples.

Seattle researchers signed up patients amid active infection and tracked them longitudinally. Germline V CDR1 and CDR2: SGHTA, FQGTGA. The CDR3 length is 13 residues. J lost 5 bases, V lost 1 base, and 0 bases had no gene match. Original processing notes: The authors estimated nucleated cell counts from reference gene primer amplification. Sequencing used immunoSEQ multiplex PCR; TCRdb keeps in-frame clones, though not all of them. V and J calls and clone size are those listed in that table; D and trimming were worked out from the DNA. The sample yields about 310,000 clones, roughly 90% seen once. Sequencing was performed on peripheral blood. The chain uses TRBV7-3 and TRBJ2-5; 8 bases fit TRBD2. The sequence derives from a woman in her forties with COVID-19, enrolled during active disease. The CDR3 DNA follows: TGTGCCAGCAGCTTAAGCGGGGGGGAGACCCAGTACTTC. As protein: CASSLSGGETQYF.